These T cell receptor beta chains were read from a single sample in a study of blood T cell repertoires in COVID-19. Clones were read by immunoSEQ multiplex PCR, and TCRdb kept only the in-frame ones, dropping some. The sample holds some 300,000 clones, 85% to 90% seen once. Sequencing was performed on peripheral blood. Receptors originate from a woman in her 50s with COVID-19, enrolled during active disease. Each CDR3 is given with its conserved first and last residue. D genes are given only for firm matches. Not every row has a clone size; where given, it reads once, few, many or a size class.

CDR3nt | CDR3aa | d_gene | j_gene | abundance | v_gene
TGTGCCAGCTCTCCACAGTGGTCCGCCGGAGGGTATGGCTACACCTTC | CASSPQWSAGGYGYTF | . | TRBJ1-2 | . | TRBV18
TGTGCCACCAGCAGAGATGCGACAGGGACAGATACGCAGTATTTT | CATSRDATGTDTQYF | TRBD1 | TRBJ2-3 | . | TRBV15
TGCGCCAGCAGCCAAGAAAGCGGGAGTAGAAACGAGCAGTACTTC | CASSQESGSRNEQYF | TRBD2 | TRBJ2-7 | once | TRBV5-1
TGTGCCAGCAGCTCCACCTGGAGTAGGGGGCGCACTGAAGCTTTCTTT | CASSSTWSRGRTEAFF | TRBD1 | TRBJ1-1 | . | TRBV5-6
TGTGCCAGCAGGGACAGTTCCCGCGAGCAGTACTTC | CASRDSSREQYF | . | TRBJ2-7 | . | TRBV6-5
TGTGCCAGCTCTGGAGTGGTATTAAATGAGCAGTTCTTC | CASSGVVLNEQFF | . | TRBJ2-1 | . | TRBV27
TGTGCCAGCAGCCAAGGGGCAGGGCGAGGTACTGAAGCTTTCTTT | CASSQGAGRGTEAFF | . | TRBJ1-1 | . | TRBV14
TGTGCCAGCTCACTCTCAGGGGGCGGGAAGACGGGGGAGCTGTTTTTT | CASSLSGGGKTGELFF | TRBD1 | TRBJ2-2 | . | TRBV7-6
TGTGCCAGCAGCTTACAGGGCGACTATGGCTACACCTTC | CASSLQGDYGYTF | . | TRBJ1-2 | . | TRBV11-3
TGTGCCACCTACTTAGACGCGGAGGGAGATCGCTACGAGCAGTACTTC | CATYLDAEGDRYEQYF | . | TRBJ2-7 | . | TRBV21-1
TGTGCCAGCAGCTTAGTGCTCGGCGGGAGTGGGACCGGGGAGCTGTTTTTT | CASSLVLGGSGTGELFF | TRBD2 | TRBJ2-2 | . | TRBV7-8
TGTGCCAGCAGTTTATCGACTACCTACGAGCAGTACTTC | CASSLSTTYEQYF | . | TRBJ2-7 | once | TRBV27
TGTGCCAGCAGCACGTTTGGGACAGGGGGCACCGGGGAGCTGTTTTTT | CASSTFGTGGTGELFF | . | TRBJ2-2 | . | TRBV21-1
TGTGCCAGCAGTCCAAACAGGGGCGGCTATACTGAAGCTTTCTTT | CASSPNRGGYTEAFF | TRBD1 | TRBJ1-1 | . | TRBV27
TGTGCCAGCAGTTTGCGAGGGGGCGGCAATGAGCAGTTCTTC | CASSLRGGGNEQFF | TRBD1 | TRBJ2-1 | . | TRBV6-5
TGTGCCAGCTCACCACTTGAAGCGGGAGAGGGCTACGAGCAGTACTTC | CASSPLEAGEGYEQYF | TRBD2 | TRBJ2-7 | . | TRBV18
TGTGCCAGCTCACCTTACAGGGGGCCCGGGGAGCTGTTTTTT | CASSPYRGPGELFF | TRBD1 | TRBJ2-2 | . | TRBV18
TGTGCCAGCAGCTTATCGGGTGCGGGAGGAGAGACCCAGTACTTC | CASSLSGAGGETQYF | TRBD2 | TRBJ2-5 | . | TRBV7-2
TGTGCCAGCAGCCGGAGGGGGGGTGATGGCTACACCTTC | CASSRRGGDGYTF | . | TRBJ1-2 | . | TRBV3-1/TRBV3-2
TGTGCCAGTCCGGGAACTACCTACGAGCAGTACTTC | CASPGTTYEQYF | . | TRBJ2-7 | . | TRBV6-5
TGTGCCAGCAGCCCCCCCCCGCCAGGGAGCAATCAGCCCCAGCATTTT | CASSPPPPGSNQPQHF | . | TRBJ1-5 | . | TRBV11-3
TGCGCCAGCAGCCTATTGGCCGGGGACAGGAGAAAGAGCTACACCTTC | CASSLLAGDRRKSYTF | TRBD1 | TRBJ1-2 | . | TRBV4-3
TGCAGCGTTGAAGATCTTCGGGATTGGGGTGAAGCTTTCTTT | CSVEDLRDWGEAFF | . | TRBJ1-1 | . | TRBV29-1
TGTGCCAGTAGTCCCACTAGCGTCAATGAGCAGTTCTTC | CASSPTSVNEQFF | TRBD2 | TRBJ2-1 | . | TRBV19
TGTGCCAGCTCACTCGACAGGGCTGCCGGCACAGATACGCAGTATTTT | CASSLDRAAGTDTQYF | TRBD1 | TRBJ2-3 | . | TRBV18
TGTGCCACCAGCAGAGCGCAGGACACAGATACGCAGTATTTT | CATSRAQDTDTQYF | . | TRBJ2-3 | . | TRBV15
TGTGCCACCAGCAGGCTACTAGCGGGTGGCACAGATACGCAGTATTTT | CATSRLLAGGTDTQYF | TRBD2 | TRBJ2-3 | . | TRBV15
TGTGCCAGCAGCTCAATCCCGGGACAGGGGGTCTATGGCTACACCTTC | CASSSIPGQGVYGYTF | TRBD1 | TRBJ1-2 | . | TRBV7-8
TGCGCCAGCAGCTTGGAGGGACTAGCGGCCAATGAGCAGTTCTTC | CASSLEGLAANEQFF | TRBD2 | TRBJ2-1 | once | TRBV5-1
TGCAGCGCATGGACAGGGGTAACTGAAGCTTTCTTT | CSAWTGVTEAFF | TRBD1 | TRBJ1-1 | . | TRBV29-1
TGTGCCAGCAGTGAATTGGGTGGGGCGACCAACGAGCAGTACTTC | CASSELGGATNEQYF | . | TRBJ2-7 | . | TRBV6-1
TGTGCCAGCAGCCCCCCGGGACCCAGGGGAGAGACCCAGTACTTC | CASSPPGPRGETQYF | . | TRBJ2-5 | . | TRBV14
TGTGCCAGCTCAGATGTTCTGGGCGGGACTGAAGCTTTCTTT | CASSDVLGGTEAFF | . | TRBJ1-1 | . | TRBV18
TGCGCCAGCAGCTTGTTATCTAGCCCCGGGAACGAGCAGTACTTC | CASSLLSSPGNEQYF | . | TRBJ2-7 | . | TRBV5-1
TGTGCCAGCACCACTACGGCGGTCACTGAAGCTTTCTTT | CASTTTAVTEAFF | . | TRBJ1-1 | . | TRBV5-6
TGTGCCAGCAGCTTAAGGGGGACAGGTAGCTACGAGCAGTACTTC | CASSLRGTGSYEQYF | TRBD1 | TRBJ2-7 | . | TRBV5-6
TGTGCCAGCAGTTATCGGACAGGGTGGACCACAGATACGCAGTATTTT | CASSYRTGWTTDTQYF | TRBD1 | TRBJ2-3 | . | TRBV28
TGTGCCAGCGCATTGAGGGAAGGAGAGACCCAGTACTTC | CASALREGETQYF | . | TRBJ2-5 | once | TRBV27
TGTGCCAGCAGTTTCGGGGGTCCCTACAATGAGCAGTTCTTC | CASSFGGPYNEQFF | . | TRBJ2-1 | . | TRBV27
TGTGCCAGCAGTTTTAACGGACAGATCGATGAGCAGTTCTTC | CASSFNGQIDEQFF | . | TRBJ2-1 | . | TRBV27
TGCGCCAGCAGCCTGACGCTGGGGACAGGGGGAAGTGGCTACACCTTC | CASSLTLGTGGSGYTF | TRBD1 | TRBJ1-2 | . | TRBV5-1
TGTGCCAGCAGGGACGGGGGGCGGCGGACTGAAGCTTTCTTT | CASRDGGRRTEAFF | . | TRBJ1-1 | . | TRBV11-2
TGTGCCAGCAGCTTTCTTCGGGATGGTGTCGAGGGCTACACCTTC | CASSFLRDGVEGYTF | . | TRBJ1-2 | . | TRBV5-4